This T cell receptor (beta chain) was sequenced for a study of Tregs in tolerant kidney transplant recipients. The study's findings and limits: No direct test of biological reproducibility was done here. Donor-specific Treg expansion exceeded global Treg expansion in tolerant patients, suggesting antigen drive.

Clones were read by immunoSEQ multiplex PCR, and TCRdb kept only the in-frame ones, dropping some. Its table records about 14,000 clones. This CDR3 comprises 14 residues. Germline loops: CDR1 GTSNPN, CDR2 SVGIG (reference sequence). V trimming: 2 bases; J trimming: 7 bases; junction bases outside the gene matches: 8. On this clone: What it binds is unknown. The sequenced fragment ends 3 residues before the CDR3 boundary, so the rest is inferred from the germline J gene.

Recipients received nonmyeloablative bone marrow transplants from related graft donors, with transient mixed chimerism. This clonotype was sampled from a human patient who received a combined kidney and bone marrow transplant. Some T cells may be provided by the graft donor. Sample: CD8+ T cells from blood (PBMCs), taken 6 months after the transplant. The chain recombines TRBV30 with TRBJ1-5; 7 bases align to TRBD1. Partial CDR3 DNA: TGTGCCTGGAGTAGGTCAGGGGGAATACAGCCC. It specifies CAWSRSGGIQP. The CDR3 as a whole reads CAWSRSGGIQPQHF.